This TCR beta chain comes out of a study of neurological immune-mediated disorders. TCRdb analysed the 5' RACE reads with MiXCR anew, one entry per CDR3 protein. The sample lists some 46,000 distinct CDR3 sequences; 10% to 13% were seen once. Germline-derived CDR1 and CDR2 are SGHTA and FQGTGA. V shed 0 bases and J shed 2 bases, with 8 bases lying between them. The CDR3 loop spans 16 amino acids. This clonotype was recorded at least ten times. Material for sequencing was PBMCs. V is TRBV7-3 and J is TRBJ2-6; the D is unclear. The clonotype comes from a man aged 65 to 85 with HTLV-1-associated myelopathy (HAM/TSP). As DNA, the CDR3 is TGTGCCAGCAGCTTAACCTCCGGTACTGGGGCCAACGTCCTGACTTTC. This encodes CASSLTSGTGANVLTF.